This T cell receptor beta chain derives from a study of radiotherapy plus CTLA-4 blockade in lung cancer. Looked up from germline, CDR1 is SNHLY and CDR2 is FYNNEI. The V and J ends lost 9 bases and 1 base, in that order; junction bases with no gene match: 10. This CDR3 contains 15 residues. Some clones are missing from TCRdb's copy, which holds only in-frame ones; the method was immunoSEQ multiplex PCR. The sample shows 65,000 to 95,000 clones, around 86% of them seen only once. The sample in question was peripheral blood, obtained from a patient treated with radiotherapy plus ipilimumab. The chain recombines TRBV2 with TRBJ1-1, with 8 bases aligning to TRBD1. The clonotype comes from a human donor with non-small cell lung cancer that progressed on radiotherapy plus ipilimumab. DNA for the CDR3: TGTGCCAGAGGAGGGGGACAGGCCCCGAACACTGAAGCTTTCTTT. It encodes CARGGGQAPNTEAFF.